The 6 T cell receptor beta chains presented below share a single source sample, sequenced in a study of blood T cell repertoires in COVID-19. The data were produced by immunoSEQ multiplex PCR, yet TCRdb's version contains in-frame clones alone and is incomplete. The sample has about 240,000 clones, around 89% seen once. Sequencing input: PBMCs or T cells enriched from blood (not recorded which). The origin of the receptors is a woman aged 25 to 45 who had recovered from COVID-19.

This chain links TRBV19 with TRBJ2-5; TRBD2 is a possible D gene (6 bases). Germline V lookup: CDR1 LNHDA, CDR2 SQIVND (reference sequence). V shed 6 bases and J shed 4 bases, with 18 bases lying between them. The CDR3 is made up of 15 amino acids. CDR3 protein: CASRPLGGNTETQYF. In DNA, the CDR3 is TGTGCCAGTAGGCCACTTGGCGGGAATACAGAGACCCAGTACTTC. Looking up the rest from reference TRBV19 and TRBJ2-5 gives the full variable domain: DGGITQSPKYLFRKEGQNVTLSCEQNLNHDAMYWYRQDPGQGLRLIYYSQIVNDFQKGDIAEGYSVSREKKESFPLTVTSAQKNPTAFYLCASRPLGGNTETQYFGPGTRLLVL.

V and J are TRBV5-4 and TRBJ2-2, with D possibly being TRBD1 (5 bases). This CDR3 is built from 15 residues. V was shortened by 0 bases and J by 5 bases, with 11 bases between the two germline ends. Per the germline V gene, CDR1 is SGHNT and CDR2 is YYREEE (reference sequence). The CDR3 spells CASSLGQGNTGELFF. CDR3 nucleotide sequence: TGTGCCAGCAGCTTGGGGCAGGGTAATACCGGGGAGCTGTTTTTT.

V is TRBV5-4 and J is TRBJ1-2; the match to TRBD1 covers 9 bases. CDR3 length: 15 amino acids. V lost 0 bases, J lost 2 bases, and 2 bases stayed unmatched. CDR1 and CDR2 (germline): SGHNT, YYREEE (reference sequence). The CDR3 bases are TGTGCCAGCAGCTTGGTCGACAGGGGGAACTATGGCTACACCTTC. Translated: CASSLVDRGNYGYTF.

The DNA for the CDR3 is TGTGCCATCAGTGAGTCGACAGGGGGCTCGTCTCCTAATGAAAAACTGTTTTTT. It encodes CAISESTGGSSPNEKLFF. The V call is TRBV10-3, the J call TRBJ1-4; 10 nucleotides match TRBD1. Trimming took 0 bases from V and 3 from J; bases not matched to a gene: 7. CDR3 length equals 18 residues. Germline V gene data show CDR1 as ENHRY and CDR2 as SYGVKD.

The CDR3 loop reads CASSGEPYNSPLHF. For the CDR3, the DNA is TGTGCCTCCAGCGGGGAGCCCTATAATTCACCCCTCCACTTT. The chain joins TRBV27 to TRBJ1-6; D ambiguous. Trimming removed 11 bases from V and 2 bases from J, with 13 bases in between. The CDR3 is made up of 14 amino acids. CDR1 and CDR2 from the germline V gene are MNHEY and SMNVEV (reference sequence).

J is TRBJ2-7 and V is TRBV5-4, with TRBD2 matching 7 bases. This CDR3 region has 16 residues. The V gene end was trimmed by 3 bases and the J gene end by 1 base; junction bases not matched to a gene: 10. The V gene's germline CDR1 is SGHNT and CDR2 YYREEE (reference sequence). CDR3 sequence reads: CASSSEWAGASYEQYF. For the CDR3, the DNA is TGTGCCAGCAGCTCAGAGTGGGCGGGAGCATCCTACGAGCAGTACTTC.